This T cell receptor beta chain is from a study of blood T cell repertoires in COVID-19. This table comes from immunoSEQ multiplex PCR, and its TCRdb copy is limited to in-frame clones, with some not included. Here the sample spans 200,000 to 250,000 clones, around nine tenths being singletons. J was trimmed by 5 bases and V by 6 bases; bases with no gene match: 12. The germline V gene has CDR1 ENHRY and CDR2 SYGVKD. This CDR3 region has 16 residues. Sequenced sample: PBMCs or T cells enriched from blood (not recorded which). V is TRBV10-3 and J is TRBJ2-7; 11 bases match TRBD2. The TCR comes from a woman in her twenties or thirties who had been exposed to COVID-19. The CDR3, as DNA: TGTGCCATCAGGGGGGGGCTAGCGGGAGGCACAGACGAGCAGTACTTC. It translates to CAIRGGLAGGTDEQYF.